Listed below are T cell receptor beta chains from one sample, sequenced in a study of T-cell reconstitution after alpha-beta-depleted transplantation in children. Using its own MiXCR run on the PCR reads, TCRdb lists one record per CDR3 protein. Of a few hundred thousand distinct CDR3 sequences listed, around 10% are singletons. Sequencing was performed on PBMCs from the stem cell graft donor, taken from the stem cell graft. The source is a human donor who donated a stem cell graft to a child with acute lymphoblastic leukemia. Both conserved end residues are part of each CDR3. A D gene is named only where the DNA matches it firmly. Expanded clones are given a class, and other clones once, few, many or no size at all.

J | V | size | D | DNA | CDR3
TRBJ2-3 | TRBV7-9 | few | - | TGTGCCAGCAGCGATATCACAGATACGCAGTATTTT | CASSDITDTQYF
TRBJ1-5 | TRBV3-1 | - | - | TGTGCCAGCAGCCAATCCACGAGGGGGCCCCAGCATTTT | CASSQSTRGPQHF
TRBJ1-5 | TRBV20-1 | - | - | TGCAGTGCTAGAGATTTAAAGGAGGCGGGGGGGCGGCTGCCCCAGCATTTT | CSARDLKEAGGRLPQHF
TRBJ2-7 | TRBV4-2 | few | TRBD2 | TGTGCCAGCAGCCCCGCCCGGAGTAGCGGGAGAGCCTACGAGCAGTACTTC | CASSPARSSGRAYEQYF
TRBJ2-7 | TRBV5-6 | once | TRBD2 | TGTGCCAGCAGCCCTGGACTAGATAAGCAGTACTTC | CASSPGLDKQYF
TRBJ1-5 | TRBV5-4 | - | TRBD1 | TGTGCCAGCAGCGTCTCGGGACAGGGAGGGGATCAGCCCCAGCATTTT | CASSVSGQGGDQPQHF
TRBJ1-1 | TRBV12-3/TRBV12-4 | - | - | TGTGCCAGCAGTTCCAGGGGTTCGGGGTACACTGAAGCTTTCTTT | CASSSRGSGYTEAFF
TRBJ2-7 | TRBV29-1 | many | TRBD1 | TGCAGCGCCAAGACAGGGGGCGGGTACGAGCAGTACTTC | CSAKTGGGYEQYF
TRBJ2-7 | TRBV7-9 | few | - | TGTGCCAGCAGCTTCCCGGGGAAACCCTACGAGCAGTACTTC | CASSFPGKPYEQYF
TRBJ1-4 | TRBV28 | - | - | TGTGCCAGCAGTTCCCGGGGCAGTGAAAAACTGTTTTTT | CASSSRGSEKLFF
TRBJ2-2 | TRBV4-1 | - | TRBD2 | TGCGCCAGCAGCCAAGATCTGGGAGGGTTAGCGAACACCGGGGAGCTGTTTTTT | CASSQDLGGLANTGELFF
TRBJ2-1 | TRBV30 | few | TRBD1 | TGTGCCTGGATCCCGAGGGGGACAGACTACAATGAGCAGTTCTTC | CAWIPRGTDYNEQFF
TRBJ2-1 | TRBV5-5 | medium-sized | - | TGTGCCAGCTCCGGGGATGTAAGCTCCTACAATGAGCAGTTCTTC | CASSGDVSSYNEQFF
TRBJ2-1 | TRBV11-2 | - | TRBD2 | TGTGCCAGCAGCTTGGGGACTAGCGGGAGTTCAGCCTACAATGAGCAGTTCTTC | CASSLGTSGSSAYNEQFF
TRBJ1-5 | TRBV12-3/TRBV12-4 | - | TRBD1 | TGTGCCAGCAGTTTCTCAGGGGGTTTTCAGCCCCAGCATTTT | CASSFSGGFQPQHF
TRBJ2-1 | TRBV3-1 | few | TRBD2 | TGTGCCAGCAGCCCGGCGCTAGCGGGAGGAAATGAGCAGTTCTTC | CASSPALAGGNEQFF
TRBJ1-5 | TRBV14 | - | TRBD1 | TGTGCCAGCAGCCGGGACAGGGGCTACAATCAGCCCCAGCATTTT | CASSRDRGYNQPQHF
TRBJ1-2 | TRBV5-1 | few | - | TGCGCCAGCAGCAAAGACGGGGTCCTGAACTATGGCTACACCTTC | CASSKDGVLNYGYTF
TRBJ2-1 | TRBV7-9 | many | TRBD2 | TGTGCCAGCAGCGTACTAGCGGGGCCGTACAATGAGCAGTTCTTC | CASSVLAGPYNEQFF
TRBJ1-4 | TRBV29-1 | - | - | TGCAGCGTTGAAGATCCAGGAAAACTGTTTTTT | CSVEDPGKLFF
TRBJ2-1 | TRBV5-5 | few | TRBD1 | TGTGCCAGCAGCTTATCCGACAGGGGATTCTTCCATGAGCAGTTCTTC | CASSLSDRGFFHEQFF
TRBJ2-3 | TRBV12-3/TRBV12-4 | - | TRBD1 | TGTGCCAGCAGTTGGGACAGGGATACAGATACGCAGTATTTT | CASSWDRDTDTQYF
TRBJ2-1 | TRBV5-6 | few | - | TGTGCCAGCAGCTTGGAGGGGGCCGCGGGGTCCTACAATGAGCAGTTCTTC | CASSLEGAAGSYNEQFF